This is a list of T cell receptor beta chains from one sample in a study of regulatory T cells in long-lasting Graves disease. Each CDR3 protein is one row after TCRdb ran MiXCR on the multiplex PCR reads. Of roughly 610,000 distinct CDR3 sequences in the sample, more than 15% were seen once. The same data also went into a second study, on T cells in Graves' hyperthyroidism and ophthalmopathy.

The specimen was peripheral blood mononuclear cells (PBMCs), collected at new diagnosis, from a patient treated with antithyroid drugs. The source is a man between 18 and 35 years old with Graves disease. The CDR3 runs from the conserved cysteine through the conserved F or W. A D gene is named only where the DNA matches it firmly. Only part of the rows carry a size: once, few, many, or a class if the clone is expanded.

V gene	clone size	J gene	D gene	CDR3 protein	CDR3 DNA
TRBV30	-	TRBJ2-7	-	CAWSVVEGSSYEQYF	TGTGCCTGGAGTGTTGTCGAGGGAAGCTCCTACGAGCAGTACTTC
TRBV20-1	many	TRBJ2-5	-	CSADSDQETQYF	TGCAGTGCTGATTCAGATCAAGAGACCCAGTACTTC
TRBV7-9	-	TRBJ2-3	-	CASSLDLSKPTDTQYF	TGTGCCAGCAGCTTAGATCTGTCGAAGCCCACAGATACGCAGTATTTT
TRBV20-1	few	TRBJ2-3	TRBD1	CSAGQGPNTQYF	TGCAGTGCTGGACAGGGGCCGAATACGCAGTATTTT
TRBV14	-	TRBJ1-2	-	CASSPTRAPGSGYTF	TGTGCCAGCAGCCCTACCCGGGCCCCGGGGAGTGGCTACACCTTC
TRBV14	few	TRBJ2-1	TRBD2	CASSHLLAGGVAYNEQFF	TGTGCCAGCAGCCACTTACTAGCGGGAGGGGTCGCCTACAATGAGCAGTTCTTC
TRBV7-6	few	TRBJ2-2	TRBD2	CASRTASGTNTGELFF	TGTGCCAGCAGAACCGCTAGCGGGACTAACACCGGGGAGCTGTTTTTT
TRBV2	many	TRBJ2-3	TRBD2	CASSDVTSGRNTQYF	TGTGCCAGCAGTGATGTGACTAGCGGGAGGAATACGCAGTATTTT
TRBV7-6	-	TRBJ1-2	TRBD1	CASSFGTGGADYGYTF	TGTGCCAGCAGCTTCGGGACAGGGGGCGCGGACTATGGCTACACCTTC
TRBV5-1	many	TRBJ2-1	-	CASSPGGQSDEQFF	TGCGCCAGCAGCCCCGGGGGTCAGTCGGATGAGCAGTTCTTC
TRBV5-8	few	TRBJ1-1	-	CASCATGNTEAFF	TGTGCCAGCTGCGCGACAGGGAACACTGAAGCTTTCTTT
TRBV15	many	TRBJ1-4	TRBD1	CATSRKDREGDKLFF	TGTGCCACCAGCAGGAAGGACAGGGAGGGTGACAAACTGTTTTTT
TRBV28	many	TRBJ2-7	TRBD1	CASSLPTGQFSYEQYF	TGTGCCAGCAGTCTCCCGACAGGGCAGTTTTCCTACGAGCAGTACTTC